This is a list of T cell receptor beta chains from one sample in a study of early T cells in non-severe SARS-CoV-2 infection. One entry per CDR3 protein, called by TCRdb with MiXCR from the 5' RACE reads. The table includes 95,000 to 100,000 distinct CDR3 sequences, about 10% detected once. Sequences were obtained from whole blood. All receptors derive from an adult who was a healthcare worker with PCR-confirmed SARS-CoV-2 infection or an uninfected control (not recorded which). Both conserved end residues are part of each CDR3. D genes are given only for firm matches. Size is omitted from some rows. Given values are once, few, many or a class for expanded clones.

TRBJ2-5 | TRBD2 | TRBV7-6 | many | CASSLLAGGYQETQYF | TGTGCCAGCAGCTTGCTAGCGGGGGGGTACCAAGAGACCCAGTACTTC
TRBJ2-7 | NA | TRBV7-9 | many | CASSPLSDEQYF | TGTGCCAGCAGTCCACTCTCGGACGAGCAGTACTTC
TRBJ2-7 | TRBD2 | TRBV28 | few | CASSSPGGTYEQYF | TGTGCCAGCAGTTCCCCGGGAGGTACCTACGAGCAGTACTTC
TRBJ1-4 | NA | TRBV20-1 | many | CSAREGEKLFF | TGCAGTGCTAGAGAGGGTGAAAAACTGTTTTTT
TRBJ2-2 | NA | TRBV30 | few | CAWSGDTGELFF | TGTGCCTGGAGTGGGGACACCGGGGAGCTGTTTTTT
TRBJ1-1 | NA | TRBV5-4 | few | CASSTTIRDEAFF | TGTGCCAGCAGCACCACCATAAGAGATGAAGCTTTCTTT
TRBJ1-5 | NA | TRBV7-3 | few | CASSSSDGTNQPQHF | TGTGCCAGCAGCTCTTCGGACGGTACCAATCAGCCCCAGCATTTT
TRBJ2-7 | NA | TRBV5-1 | many | CASSWTGTFYEQYF | TGCGCCAGCAGCTGGACCGGGACATTTTACGAGCAGTACTTC
TRBJ2-3 | TRBD1 | TRBV5-1 | many | CASSPDRGRGDTQYF | TGCGCCAGCAGCCCCGACAGGGGGCGAGGGGATACGCAGTATTTT
TRBJ1-1 | NA | TRBV25-1 | many | CASSVGGADTEAFF | TGTGCCAGCAGCGTCGGGGGAGCGGACACTGAAGCTTTCTTT
TRBJ1-3 | NA | TRBV6-5 | NA | CASRPGQPSGNTIYF | TGTGCCAGCAGGCCGGGACAACCCTCTGGAAACACCATATATTTT
TRBJ2-1 | NA | TRBV5-5 | many | CASSYVTISGNEQFF | TGTGCCAGCAGTTACGTCACAATTAGCGGTAATGAGCAGTTCTTC
TRBJ1-1 | NA | TRBV3-1 | NA | CASSQDNRFPGDTEAFF | TGTGCCAGCAGCCAAGATAACCGATTCCCAGGGGACACTGAAGCTTTCTTT
TRBJ1-5 | NA | TRBV18 | few | CASSRLDTRGHQPQHF | TGTGCCAGCTCACGGTTGGACACAAGGGGCCATCAGCCCCAGCATTTT
TRBJ1-1 | TRBD1 | TRBV20-1 | NA | CSARDRGTVTEAFF | TGCAGTGCTAGAGATCGAGGGACAGTCACTGAAGCTTTCTTT
TRBJ1-5 | NA | TRBV10-2 | many | CASSSYSNQPQHF | TGCGCCAGCAGTTCGTATAGCAATCAGCCCCAGCATTTT
TRBJ2-1 | TRBD2 | TRBV5-1 | NA | CASSAGTSFISELFF | TGCGCCAGCAGCGCCGGGACTAGTTTCATATCGGAGCTGTTCTTC
TRBJ2-4 | NA | TRBV21-1 | once | CASSSSTPVRGKNIQYF | TGTGCCAGCAGCTCGTCCACCCCGGTGAGGGGCAAAAACATTCAGTACTTC
TRBJ2-5 | TRBD2 | TRBV7-8 | many | CASSPPSGRALETQYF | TGTGCCAGCAGCCCTCCTAGCGGGAGGGCCTTAGAGACCCAGTACTTC
TRBJ2-1 | TRBD2 | TRBV29-1 | NA | CSVEGGMAGGRSEQFF | TGCAGCGTTGAAGGGGGCATGGCGGGAGGGCGGAGTGAGCAGTTCTTC
TRBJ2-7 | TRBD1 | TRBV28 | many | CASSPGTGYHEQYF | TGTGCCAGCAGCCCCGGGACAGGGTACCACGAGCAGTACTTC
TRBJ1-4 | NA | TRBV6-9 | few | CASSYSGGEGWDEKLFF | TGTGCCAGCAGTTATTCGGGGGGCGAGGGATGGGATGAAAAACTGTTTTTT
TRBJ2-1 | NA | TRBV10-2 | few | CASSEVNEQFF | TGCGCCAGCAGTGAAGTCAATGAGCAGTTCTTC
TRBJ1-1 | NA | TRBV7-9 | few | CASSSPTGMNTEAFF | TGTGCCAGCAGCTCCCCCACGGGGATGAACACTGAAGCTTTCTTT
TRBJ1-1 | TRBD1 | TRBV11-2 | few | CASSSQGGGRTEAFF | TGTGCCAGCAGCTCCCAGGGGGGAGGTAGGACTGAAGCTTTCTTT
TRBJ2-2 | TRBD2 | TRBV5-1 | many | CASSPLAGEVTGELFF | TGCGCCAGCAGCCCATTAGCGGGAGAAGTCACCGGGGAGCTGTTTTTT
TRBJ2-5 | NA | TRBV29-1 | NA | CSVGAKGQETQYF | TGCAGCGTTGGGGCGAAGGGCCAAGAGACCCAGTACTTC
TRBJ2-1 | NA | TRBV7-9 | NA | CASSLTPLGVPYNEQFF | TGTGCCAGCAGCTTAACCCCATTGGGGGTGCCCTACAATGAGCAGTTCTTC
TRBJ2-3 | NA | TRBV2 | many | CASRSDADTQYF | TGTGCCAGCAGATCCGACGCAGATACGCAGTATTTT
TRBJ2-1 | TRBD2 | TRBV12-3/TRBV12-4 | NA | CASSPGLAVSYNEQFF | TGTGCCAGCAGCCCGGGACTAGCGGTCTCCTACAATGAGCAGTTCTTC